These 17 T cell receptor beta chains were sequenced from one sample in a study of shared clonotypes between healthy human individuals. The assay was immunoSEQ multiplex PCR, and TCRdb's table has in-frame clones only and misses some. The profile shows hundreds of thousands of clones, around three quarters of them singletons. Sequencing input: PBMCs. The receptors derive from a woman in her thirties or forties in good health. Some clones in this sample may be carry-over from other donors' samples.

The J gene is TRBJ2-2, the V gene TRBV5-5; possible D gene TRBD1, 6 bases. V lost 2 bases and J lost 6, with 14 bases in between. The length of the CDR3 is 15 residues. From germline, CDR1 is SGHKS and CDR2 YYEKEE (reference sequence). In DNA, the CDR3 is TGTGCCAGCAGCTTCTACAGGGTCTCCGCCGGGGAGCTGTTTTTT. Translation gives CASSFYRVSAGELFF.

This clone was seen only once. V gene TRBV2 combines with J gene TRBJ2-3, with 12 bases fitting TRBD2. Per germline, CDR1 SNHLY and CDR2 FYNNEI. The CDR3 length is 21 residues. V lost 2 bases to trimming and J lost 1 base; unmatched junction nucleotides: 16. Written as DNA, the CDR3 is TGTGCCAGCAGTGAATCTTGGGCTAGCGGGAGGGCCCCAGAAGGCACAGATACGCAGTATTTT. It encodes CASSESWASGRAPEGTDTQYF.

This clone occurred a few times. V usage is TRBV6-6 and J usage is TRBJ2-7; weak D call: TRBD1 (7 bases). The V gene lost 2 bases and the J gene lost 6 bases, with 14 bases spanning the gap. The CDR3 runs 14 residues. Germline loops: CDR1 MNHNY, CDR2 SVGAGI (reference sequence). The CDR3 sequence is CASSYPGQGGEQYF. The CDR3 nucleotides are TGTGCCAGCAGTTACCCAGGGCAGGGGGGCGAGCAGTACTTC.

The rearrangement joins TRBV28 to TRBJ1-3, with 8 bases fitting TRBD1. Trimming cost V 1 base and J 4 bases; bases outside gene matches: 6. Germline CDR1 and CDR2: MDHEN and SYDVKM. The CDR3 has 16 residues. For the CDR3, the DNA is TGTGCCAGCAGTTTATTCGGACAGGGCTCCGGAAACACCATATATTTT. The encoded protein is CASSLFGQGSGNTIYF. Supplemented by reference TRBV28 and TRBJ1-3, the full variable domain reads DVKVTQSSRYLVKRTGEKVFLECVQDMDHENMFWYRQDPGLGLRLIYFSYDVKMKEKGDIPEGYSVSREKKERFSLILESASTNQTSMYLCASSLFGQGSGNTIYFGEGSWLTVV.

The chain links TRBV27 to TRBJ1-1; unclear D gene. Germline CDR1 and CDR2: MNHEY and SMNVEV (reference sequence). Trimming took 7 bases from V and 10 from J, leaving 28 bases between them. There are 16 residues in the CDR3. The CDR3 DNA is TGTGCCAGCAAGATTTCGGGCGGCCGAATGCGTCGAGGAGCTTTCTTT. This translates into CASKISGGRMRRGAFF.

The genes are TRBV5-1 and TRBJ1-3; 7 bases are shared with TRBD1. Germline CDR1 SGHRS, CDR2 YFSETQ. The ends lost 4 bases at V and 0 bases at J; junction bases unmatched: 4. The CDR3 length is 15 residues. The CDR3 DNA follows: TGCGCCAGCAGCCCCTCAGGGGGCTCTGGAAACACCATATATTTT. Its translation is CASSPSGGSGNTIYF.

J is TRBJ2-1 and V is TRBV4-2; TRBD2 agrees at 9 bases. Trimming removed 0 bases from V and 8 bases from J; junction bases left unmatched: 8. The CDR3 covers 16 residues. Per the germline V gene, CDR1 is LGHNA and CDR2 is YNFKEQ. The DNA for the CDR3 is TGTGCCAGCAGCCAAGATTTGGCTAGCGGGAAGGATGAGCAGTTCTTC. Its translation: CASSQDLASGKDEQFF.

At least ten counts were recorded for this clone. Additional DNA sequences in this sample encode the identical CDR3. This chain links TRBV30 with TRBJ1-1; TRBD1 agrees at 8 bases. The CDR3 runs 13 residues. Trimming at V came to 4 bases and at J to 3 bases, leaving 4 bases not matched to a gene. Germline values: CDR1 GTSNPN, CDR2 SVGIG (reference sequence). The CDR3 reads CAWTRTGHTEAFF. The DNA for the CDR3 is TGTGCCTGGACTCGGACAGGGCACACTGAAGCTTTCTTT.

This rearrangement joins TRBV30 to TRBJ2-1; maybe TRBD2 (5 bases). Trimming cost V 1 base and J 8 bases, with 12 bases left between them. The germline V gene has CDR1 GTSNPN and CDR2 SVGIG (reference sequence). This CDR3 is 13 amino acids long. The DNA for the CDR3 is TGTGCCTGGAGTGCCACTAGAAGGCATGAGCAGTTCTTC. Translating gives CAWSATRRHEQFF.

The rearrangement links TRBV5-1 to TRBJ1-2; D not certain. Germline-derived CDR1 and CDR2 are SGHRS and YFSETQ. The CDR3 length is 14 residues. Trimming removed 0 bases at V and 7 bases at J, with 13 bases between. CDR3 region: CASSLDLPASGYTF. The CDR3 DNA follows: TGCGCCAGCAGCTTGGATCTCCCAGCGAGTGGCTACACCTTC. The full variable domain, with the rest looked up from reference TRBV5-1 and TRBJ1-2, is KAGVTQTPRYLIKTRGQQVTLSCSPISGHRSVSWYQQTPGQGLQFLFEYFSETQRNKGNFPGRFSGRQFSNSRSEMNVSTLELGDSALYLCASSLDLPASGYTFGSGTRLTVV.

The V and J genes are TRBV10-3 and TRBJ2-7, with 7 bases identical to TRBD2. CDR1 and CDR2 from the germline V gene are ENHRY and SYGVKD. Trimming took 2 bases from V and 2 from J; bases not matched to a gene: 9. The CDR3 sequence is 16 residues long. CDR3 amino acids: CAISEGGGGSPYEQYF. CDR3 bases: TGTGCCATCAGTGAGGGAGGAGGCGGGAGTCCCTACGAGCAGTACTTC.

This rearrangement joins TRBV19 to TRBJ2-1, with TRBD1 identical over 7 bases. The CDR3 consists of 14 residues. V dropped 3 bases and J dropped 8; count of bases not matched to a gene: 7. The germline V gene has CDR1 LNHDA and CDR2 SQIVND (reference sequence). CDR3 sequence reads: CASSMGRGLDEQFF. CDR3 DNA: TGTGCCAGTAGTATGGGAAGGGGGCTCGATGAGCAGTTCTTC. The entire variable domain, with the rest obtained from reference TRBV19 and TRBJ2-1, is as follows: DGGITQSPKYLFRKEGQNVTLSCEQNLNHDAMYWYRQDPGQGLRLIYYSQIVNDFQKGDIAEGYSVSREKKESFPLTVTSAQKNPTAFYLCASSMGRGLDEQFFGPGTRLTVL.

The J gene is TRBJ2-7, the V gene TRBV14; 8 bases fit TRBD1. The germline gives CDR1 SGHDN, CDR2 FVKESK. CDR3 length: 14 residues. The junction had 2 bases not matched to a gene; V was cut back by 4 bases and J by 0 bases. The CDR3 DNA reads TGTGCCAGCAGCCGGGACAGGAGCTCCTACGAGCAGTACTTC. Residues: CASSRDRSSYEQYF.

CDR3 in DNA: TGTGCCAGCAGTTTAATGCAGGGGGCCCCTTATGGCTACACCTTC. Residues: CASSLMQGAPYGYTF. The chain is built from TRBV27 and TRBJ1-2; 8 bases align to TRBD1. Germline assignment: CDR1 MNHEY and CDR2 SMNVEV (reference sequence). V gave up 2 bases and J gave up 5 bases; unmatched junction bases: 7. The CDR3 loop spans 15 amino acids.

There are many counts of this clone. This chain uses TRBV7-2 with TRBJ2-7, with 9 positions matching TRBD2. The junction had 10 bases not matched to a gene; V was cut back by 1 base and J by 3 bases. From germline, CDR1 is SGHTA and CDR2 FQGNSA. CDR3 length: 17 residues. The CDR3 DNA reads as TGTGCCAGCAGCTTAGGGGGGAGGGAGCGGGAGGTCTACGAGCAGTACTTC. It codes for CASSLGGREREVYEQYF.

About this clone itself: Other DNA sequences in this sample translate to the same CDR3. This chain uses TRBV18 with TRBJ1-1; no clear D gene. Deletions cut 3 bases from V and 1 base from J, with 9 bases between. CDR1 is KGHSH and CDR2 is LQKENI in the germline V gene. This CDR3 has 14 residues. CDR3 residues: CASSPGSGNTEAFF. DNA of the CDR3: TGTGCCAGCTCACCGGGTTCAGGGAACACTGAAGCTTTCTTT. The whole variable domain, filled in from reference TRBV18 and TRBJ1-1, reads NAGVMQNPRHLVRRRGQEARLRCSPMKGHSHVYWYRQLPEEGLKFMVYLQKENIIDESGMPKERFSAEFPKEGPSILRIQQVVRGDSAAYFCASSPGSGNTEAFFGQGTRLTVV.

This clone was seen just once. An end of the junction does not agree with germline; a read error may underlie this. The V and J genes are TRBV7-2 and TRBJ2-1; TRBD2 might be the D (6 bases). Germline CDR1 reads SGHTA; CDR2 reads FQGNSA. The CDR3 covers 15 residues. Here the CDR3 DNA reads TGTGCCCGCAGCTTAGAGAGCGGGTTTTACAATGAGCAGTTCTTC. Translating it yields CARSLESGFYNEQFF.